Listed here are 31 T cell receptor beta chains from one sample, sequenced in a study of blood T cell repertoires in COVID-19. Clones were sequenced by immunoSEQ multiplex PCR, and TCRdb holds only the in-frame ones, with some missing. The data show more than 65,000 clones, about 83% seen once. Sequencing was carried out using peripheral blood. These receptors originate from a young man with COVID-19, enrolled during active disease.

The chain is built from TRBV2 and TRBJ1-4; D possibly corresponds to TRBD1 (6 bases). The ends were cut back, 6 bases at V and 5 bases at J, with 13 bases in the middle. Germline V gene lookup returns CDR1 SNHLY and CDR2 FYNNEI. This CDR3 contains 14 residues. DNA of the CDR3: TGTGCCAGCAGGATGGACAGATTCAATGAAAAACTGTTTTTT. This gives the protein CASRMDRFNEKLFF.

CDR3 amino acids: CASSQDPSGEAFF. The DNA for the CDR3 is TGCGCCAGCAGCCAAGACCCTTCGGGTGAAGCTTTCTTT. The chain links TRBV4-1 to TRBJ1-1; no clear D gene. This CDR3 has 13 amino acids. The ends were cut back, 0 bases at V and 7 bases at J, with 9 bases in the middle. Germline CDR1 and CDR2: MGHRA and YSYEKL.

The gene calls are TRBV12-3 or TRBV12-4 and TRBJ1-2; 7 nucleotides match TRBD1. This CDR3 comprises 13 residues. The V gene end was trimmed by 6 bases and the J gene end by 8 bases; junction bases not matched to a gene: 9. The CDR3 DNA reads as TGTGCCAGCAGGGATCCGGGACAGCAGGGCTACACCTTC. It specifies CASRDPGQQGYTF.

The sample holds one count of this clone. The chain recombines TRBV4-1 with TRBJ1-1, with 7 positions matching TRBD1. The CDR3 consists of 17 residues. CDR1 and CDR2 (germline): MGHRA, YSYEKL. With V trimmed by 3 bases and J by 1 base, 11 bases remained unmatched. Here the CDR3 reads CASSHRGSGQANTEAFF. CDR3 DNA: TGCGCCAGCAGCCATAGGGGTTCTGGACAGGCGAACACTGAAGCTTTCTTT.

V usage is TRBV7-2 and J usage is TRBJ2-5; 8 nucleotides align to TRBD2. The V gene's germline CDR1 is SGHTA and CDR2 FQGNSA. V shed 5 bases, J shed 4 bases, and the junction held 15 bases outside the gene matches. The CDR3 loop spans 17 amino acids. The DNA of the CDR3 is TGTGCCAGCAGCCCACATCAGCGGGAGTACCCAAGAGAGACCCAGTACTTC. Residues: CASSPHQREYPRETQYF.

In this sample, this clone turned up a few times. The chain carries TRBV15 and TRBJ1-1, with 7 bases identical to TRBD1. Germline V gives CDR1 LNHNV, CDR2 YYDKDF (reference sequence). V trimming: 0 bases; J trimming: 7 bases; junction bases outside the gene matches: 8. The CDR3 loop spans 15 amino acids. The CDR3 coding sequence is TGTGCCACCAGCAGAGATTTGCGGACAGGAATTGAAGCTTTCTTT. Residues: CATSRDLRTGIEAFF.

J is TRBJ1-2 and V is TRBV10-1, with 7 bases that match TRBD1. This CDR3 contains 13 residues. Looked up from germline, CDR1 is WNHNN and CDR2 is SYGVQD (reference sequence). Unmatched junction bases numbered 10, after V lost 11 bases and J lost 4 bases. In DNA form, the CDR3 reads TGCGCCGCCCGATGCGGGACAGCCTATGGCTACACCTTC. Translated: CAARCGTAYGYTF.

As to this clone: The junction and the germline gene differ at one end; a read error may be behind it. The chain is built from TRBV3-1 (or the pseudogene TRBV3-2) and TRBJ2-2, with 9 bases identical to TRBD2. Germline V gene lookup returns CDR1 LGHDT and CDR2 YNNKEL (reference sequence). CDR3 size: 16 residues. The CDR3 DNA reads as TGTGCCAGCAGTCAAAGCGGGAGGAGTCGCACCGGGGAGCTGCTTTTT. Translating it yields CASSQSGRSRTGELLF.

The chain has TRBV6-2 or TRBV6-3 and TRBJ2-7, with D perhaps matching TRBD2 (5 bases). V shed 4 bases and J shed 5 bases, with 15 bases lying between them. The CDR3 has 14 amino acids. Germline-derived CDR1 and CDR2 are MNHEY and SVGEGT. The DNA for the CDR3 is TGTGCCAGCAGTTGGGGTGGCAGGAGGAACGAGCAGTACTTC. It yields the protein CASSWGGRRNEQYF.

CDR3 sequence reads: CASSPGSQETQYF. The CDR3 DNA reads TGTGCCAGCTCACCGGGCAGCCAAGAGACCCAGTACTTC. The chain employs TRBV18 and TRBJ2-5; unclear D gene. Looked up from germline, CDR1 is KGHSH and CDR2 is LQKENI. The CDR3 has 13 amino acids. The V end was cut by 3 bases, the J end by 1 base, with 6 bases between.

The rearrangement links TRBV6-6 to TRBJ2-4, with 10 bases matching TRBD1. This CDR3 has 15 residues. The V segment lost 5 bases and the J segment 5 bases; nucleotides outside the gene matches: 6. Per the germline V gene, CDR1 is MNHNY and CDR2 is SVGAGI (reference sequence). The CDR3 DNA follows: TGTGCCAGCAGTCCAGGGGACAGGGGTCAAAACATTCAGTACTTC. This translates into CASSPGDRGQNIQYF.

The V call is TRBV2, the J call TRBJ1-5; no clear D. V lost 7 bases and J lost 6, with 13 bases in between. This CDR3 spans 13 amino acids. Per germline, CDR1 SNHLY and CDR2 FYNNEI. The CDR3 loop is CASKAGPFQPQHF. Written as DNA, the CDR3 is TGTGCCAGCAAGGCAGGCCCGTTTCAGCCCCAGCATTTT.

The V call is TRBV28, the J call TRBJ1-2, with 8 bases that match TRBD1. The CDR3 sequence is 12 residues long. Germline CDR1 is MDHEN and CDR2 is SYDVKM. V shed 8 bases and J 8 bases; nucleotides not matched to a gene: 7. CDR3 sequence (DNA): TGTGCCAGCCGTACTACAGGGGGAGGCTACACCTTC. As protein: CASRTTGGGYTF.

The V and J genes are TRBV28 and TRBJ1-6; D remains ambiguous. The CDR3 spans 12 residues. The germline CDR1 and CDR2 sequences are MDHEN and SYDVKM. Trimming took 5 bases from V and 9 from J, leaving 8 bases between them. The CDR3 here is CASSLLLSPLHF. DNA of the CDR3: TGTGCCAGCAGTCTCCTTCTTTCACCCCTCCACTTT.

This clone has just a few counts. The J gene is TRBJ1-1, the V gene TRBV5-4; D ambiguous. This CDR3 is built from 14 residues. The germline CDR1 and CDR2 sequences are SGHNT and YYREEE (reference sequence). The V gene lost 6 bases and the J gene lost 3 bases, with 15 bases spanning the gap. This chain's CDR3 is CASTPRMGDTEAFF. In DNA form, the CDR3 reads TGTGCCAGCACCCCCCGAATGGGCGACACTGAAGCTTTCTTT.

This clone was recorded only once. This chain uses TRBV4-1 with TRBJ2-3; D uncertain. Trimming pared 3 bases from V and 6 bases from J, leaving 10 bases between. Germline V gene data show CDR1 as MGHRA and CDR2 as YSYEKL. This CDR3 is 13 amino acids long. The CDR3 spells CASSHYTVDTQYF. DNA for the CDR3: TGCGCCAGCAGCCATTACACCGTGGATACGCAGTATTTT.

The chain recombines TRBV29-1 with TRBJ2-7, with 7 positions matching TRBD1. The junction had 8 bases not matched to a gene; V was cut back by 8 bases and J by 1 base. The CDR3 length is 13 residues. Germline CDR1 reads SQVTM; CDR2 reads ANQGSEA. The CDR3 spells CSTRQGPSYEQYF. For the CDR3, the DNA is TGCAGCACGAGACAGGGACCATCCTACGAGCAGTACTTC.

The V gene is TRBV6-4, the J gene TRBJ2-3; 10 nucleotides align to TRBD2. Germline CDR1 is MRHNA and CDR2 is SNTAGT. The CDR3 extends over 15 amino acids. The V gene end was trimmed by 3 bases and the J gene end by 4 bases; junction bases not matched to a gene: 4. The CDR3 region has the DNA TGTGCCAGCAGTGAAGTAGCGGGAGGTTCAGATACGCAGTATTTT. Its protein product is CASSEVAGGSDTQYF.

This chain links TRBV24-1 with TRBJ1-5; TRBD1 aligns across 7 bases. The ends lost 4 bases at V and 2 bases at J; junction bases unmatched: 7. Germline CDR1 and CDR2: KGHDR and SFDVKD. CDR3 size: 16 residues. The CDR3 DNA is TGTGCCACCAGTGACCAGGGACAGAGGGGCAATCAGCCCCAGCATTTT. It is translated as CATSDQGQRGNQPQHF.

This clone appeared many times. V is TRBV6-6 and J is TRBJ2-7; D is perhaps TRBD1 (6 bases). The germline V gene has CDR1 MNHNY and CDR2 SVGAGI (reference sequence). V was cut by 5 bases and J by 2 bases, with 16 bases left in between. CDR3 length equals 15 residues. The DNA of the CDR3 is TGTGCCAGCAGTACACCCGGACAGAGACCCTACGAGCAGTACTTC. Amino acid sequence: CASSTPGQRPYEQYF.

The chain links TRBV7-9 to TRBJ2-1; D ambiguous. CDR3 size: 12 residues. V was pared by 5 bases and J by 8 bases, with 10 bases between. Germline V CDR1 and CDR2: SEHNR, FQNEAQ (reference sequence). The CDR3 protein is CASSHSRHEQFF. The CDR3 region has the DNA TGTGCCAGCAGCCATAGCAGACATGAGCAGTTCTTC.

The rearrangement links TRBV19 to TRBJ2-7; TRBD2 matches 10 bases. This CDR3 is built from 14 residues. Trimming at V came to 4 bases and at J to 4 bases, leaving 4 bases not matched to a gene. The V gene's germline CDR1 is LNHDA and CDR2 SQIVND (reference sequence). The CDR3, as DNA: TGTGCCAGTAGTACAGCGGGAGGGCAATACGAGCAGTACTTC. Residues: CASSTAGGQYEQYF.

The genes are TRBV30 and TRBJ1-4; no clear D. Trimming removed 6 bases at V and 4 bases at J, with 12 bases between. This CDR3 is built from 13 residues. Germline lookup yields CDR1 GTSNPN and CDR2 SVGIG (reference sequence). CDR3 residues: CACSIVGNEKLFF. The CDR3 bases are TGTGCCTGTTCGATCGTCGGTAATGAAAAACTGTTTTTT. The full variable domain, its missing parts supplied by reference TRBV30 and TRBJ1-4, is SQTIHQWPATLVQPVGSPLSLECTVEGTSNPNLYWYRQAAGRGLQLLFYSVGIGQISSEVPQNLSASRPQDRQFILSSKKLLLSDSGFYLCACSIVGNEKLFFGSGTQLSVL.

The J gene is TRBJ1-4, the V gene TRBV28; TRBD1 agrees at 11 bases. This CDR3 is 15 amino acids long. CDR1 and CDR2 (germline): MDHEN, SYDVKM. The V gene end was trimmed by 3 bases and the J gene end by 8 bases; junction bases not matched to a gene: 5. The CDR3 loop is CASSFPGTGGEKLFF. The CDR3 DNA reads as TGTGCCAGCAGTTTTCCTGGGACAGGGGGGGAAAAACTGTTTTTT.

This sequence joins TRBV28 and TRBJ1-4, with a tentative D call TRBD1 (5 bases). The CDR3 contains 16 residues. From germline, CDR1 is MDHEN and CDR2 SYDVKM. The V end lost 6 bases, the J end lost 0 bases, and 14 bases lay between the germline ends. The DNA of the CDR3 is TGTGCCAGCAGAATGGGGCAGGCTGCAACTAATGAAAAACTGTTTTTT. Translating gives CASRMGQAATNEKLFF.

This chain connects TRBV19 to TRBJ1-5; perhaps TRBD1 as D (6 bases). CDR1 and CDR2 from the germline V gene are LNHDA and SQIVND (reference sequence). The V end lost 4 bases, the J end lost 7 bases, and 14 bases lay between the germline ends. The CDR3 has 14 residues. The CDR3 sequence is CASSTQGNKQPQHF. CDR3 DNA: TGTGCCAGTAGTACCCAGGGGAATAAACAGCCCCAGCATTTT. The complete variable domain, with remaining parts taken from reference TRBV19 and TRBJ1-5, reads DGGITQSPKYLFRKEGQNVTLSCEQNLNHDAMYWYRQDPGQGLRLIYYSQIVNDFQKGDIAEGYSVSREKKESFPLTVTSAQKNPTAFYLCASSTQGNKQPQHFGDGTRLSIL.

CDR3 nucleotide sequence: TGTGCCAGCAGTTCTCGGGGAAACAATGAGCAGTTCTTC. It yields the protein CASSSRGNNEQFF. The chain combines TRBV6-5 with TRBJ2-1; a weak D match, TRBD2 (5 bases). From germline, CDR1 is MNHEY and CDR2 SVGAGI. Between the trimmed V and J ends, which lost 4 bases and 5 bases, there was a span of 9 bases. This CDR3 region has 13 residues.

V gene TRBV9 combines with J gene TRBJ2-7; 8 bases match TRBD1. V lost 0 bases to trimming and J lost 6 bases; unmatched junction nucleotides: 2. CDR3 length: 13 residues. From germline, CDR1 is SGDLS and CDR2 YYNGEE. CDR3 sequence: CASSVADRGEQYF. CDR3 DNA sequence: TGTGCCAGCAGCGTAGCTGACAGGGGCGAGCAGTACTTC.

The rearrangement joins TRBV19 to TRBJ1-3; D perhaps matches TRBD1 (5 bases). V was pared by 5 bases and J by 0 bases, with 11 bases between. The CDR3 is 15 amino acids. Per germline, CDR1 LNHDA and CDR2 SQIVND (reference sequence). This chain's CDR3 is CASSGDSYSGNTIYF. The DNA of the CDR3 is TGTGCCAGTAGTGGAGACAGCTACTCTGGAAACACCATATATTTT.

The genes are TRBV5-1 and TRBJ2-5; D is possibly TRBD2 (6 bases). V dropped 4 bases and J dropped 5 bases, with 21 bases sitting between them. The CDR3 has 16 residues. The germline gives CDR1 SGHRS, CDR2 YFSETQ. CDR3 sequence reads: CASSREAPSLGETQYF. The DNA of the CDR3 is TGCGCCAGCAGCAGGGAGGCCCCTAGCCTAGGGGAGACCCAGTACTTC.

The chain recombines TRBV29-1 with TRBJ1-4; 11 bases match TRBD1. The junction had 14 bases not matched to a gene; V was cut back by 7 bases and J by 7 bases. Germline V lookup: CDR1 SQVTM, CDR2 ANQGSEA. The CDR3 runs to 16 residues. CDR3 DNA sequence: TGCAGCGCCCGAAGGGGGACAGGGGGTTGGGGTGAAAAACTGTTTTTT. Amino acids: CSARRGTGGWGEKLFF.